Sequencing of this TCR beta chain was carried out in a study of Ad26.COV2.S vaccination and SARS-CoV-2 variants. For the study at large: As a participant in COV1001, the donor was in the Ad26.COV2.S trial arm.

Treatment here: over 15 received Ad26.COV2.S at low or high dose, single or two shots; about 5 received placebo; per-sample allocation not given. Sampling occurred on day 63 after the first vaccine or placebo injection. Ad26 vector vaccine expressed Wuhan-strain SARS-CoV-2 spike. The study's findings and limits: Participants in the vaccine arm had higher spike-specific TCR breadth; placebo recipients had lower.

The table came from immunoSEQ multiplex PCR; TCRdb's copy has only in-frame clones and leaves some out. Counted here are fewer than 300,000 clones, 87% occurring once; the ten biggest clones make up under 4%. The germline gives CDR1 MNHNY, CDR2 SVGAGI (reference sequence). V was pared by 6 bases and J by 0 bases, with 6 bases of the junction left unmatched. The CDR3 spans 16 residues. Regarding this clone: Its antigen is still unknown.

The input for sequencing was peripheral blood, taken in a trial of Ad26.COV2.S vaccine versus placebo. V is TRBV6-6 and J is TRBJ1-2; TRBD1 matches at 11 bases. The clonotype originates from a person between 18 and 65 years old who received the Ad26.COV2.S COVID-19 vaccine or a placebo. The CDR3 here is CASSYGQGATNYGYTF. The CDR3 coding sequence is TGTGCCAGCAGCTACGGACAGGGGGCGACTAACTATGGCTACACCTTC.